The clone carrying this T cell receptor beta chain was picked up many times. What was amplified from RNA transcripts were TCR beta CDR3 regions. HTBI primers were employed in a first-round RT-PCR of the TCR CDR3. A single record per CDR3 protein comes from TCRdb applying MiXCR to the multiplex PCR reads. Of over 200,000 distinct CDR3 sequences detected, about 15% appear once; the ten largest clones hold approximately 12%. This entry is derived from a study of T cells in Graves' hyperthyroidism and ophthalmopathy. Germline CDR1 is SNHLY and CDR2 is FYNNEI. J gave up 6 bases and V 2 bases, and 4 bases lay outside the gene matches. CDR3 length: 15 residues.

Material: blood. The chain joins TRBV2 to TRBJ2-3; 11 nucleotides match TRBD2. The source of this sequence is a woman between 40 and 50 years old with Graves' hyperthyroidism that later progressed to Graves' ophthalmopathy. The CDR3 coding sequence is TGTGCCAGCAGTGAACTAGCGGGAGGAGGTGATACGCAGTATTTT. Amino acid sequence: CASSELAGGGDTQYF.